This T cell receptor beta chain was identified during a study of cytomegalovirus exposure and HLA in healthy donors. Study results and limitations: TCR beta V- and J-gene trimming was later associated with a missense DCLRE1C variant. The authors later found most CMV-associated TCR beta chains appeared HLA-restricted.

The study ran its PCR with 60 Vbeta and 13 Jbeta primers. Method: immunoSEQ multiplex PCR; TCRdb's copy keeps in-frame clones and lacks some. The sample comprises about 130,000 clones, around 80% of which are singletons, and 0.95% to 1.5% rests with the top ten. Germline CDR1 MDHEN, CDR2 SYDVKM. V was clipped by 4 bases and J by 7 bases, with 19 bases between them. The CDR3 spans 15 residues. The donors were healthy bone marrow donors. This clone turned up a few times. Its antigen is undetermined. The sequence was collected from a female donor in good health and CMV-seronegative. V and J are TRBV28 and TRBJ1-2; a weak D match, TRBD1 (5 bases). What was sequenced was PBMCs. The chain's CDR3 is CASSSPTGLSGGYTF. The DNA for the CDR3 is TGTGCCAGCAGTTCCCCCACAGGCTTATCAGGTGGCTACACCTTC.